Below, one T cell receptor (beta chain) is given with its context. Amplified TCR beta CDR3 regions came from RNA transcripts. The TCR CDR3 was amplified in a first-round RT-PCR using the HTBI primer set. TCRdb re-derived calls from the multiplex PCR reads in MiXCR, one entry per CDR3 protein. The sample includes some 250,000 distinct CDR3 sequences, about 15% of them seen just once. Using around 10 ml of fresh peripheral blood, PBMCs were prepared. This specimen comes from a study of T cells in Graves' hyperthyroidism and ophthalmopathy. CDR1 is MDHEN, CDR2 SYDVKM, per germline. The CDR3 runs to 15 residues. The V end was cut by 3 bases, the J end by 0 bases, with 9 bases between.

This receptor was taken from a middle-aged woman with Graves' hyperthyroidism that later progressed to Graves' ophthalmopathy. V and J are TRBV28 and TRBJ1-3; the D gene is possibly TRBD1 (5 bases). Sequences were obtained from blood. CDR3 DNA: TGTGCCAGCAGTTTCGGGGGGATCTCTGGAAACACCATATATTTT. Protein: CASSFGGISGNTIYF.